One sample yielded the 21 T cell receptor beta chains listed below, sequenced in a study of blood T cell repertoires in COVID-19 (dated by TCRdb to the early 2020s). Library preparation employed the immunoSEQ multiplex PCR assay. In its TCRdb copy, this immuneACCESS table keeps in-frame sequences only and misses some clones. Where compared with another copy, unresolved V genes explain less than half of these, and the others have no known cause. The sample yields roughly 100,000 clones; roughly 90% were counted once. The top ten clones comprise 5% to 6.5% of the sample. Material for sequencing was peripheral blood. Receptors originate from a woman aged 50 to 65 with COVID-19, enrolled during active disease.

Notes on this clone: Other DNA sequences of this sample code for an identical CDR3. The chain has TRBV7-2 and TRBJ1-5; D is unresolved. CDR1 is SGHTA, CDR2 FQGNSA, per germline. V lost 4 bases and J 7 bases, leaving 8 bases between the germline ends. This CDR3 region has 12 residues. The CDR3 bases are TGTGCCAGCAGCTCACTCCGGCAGCCCCAGCATTTT. The encoded protein is CASSSLRQPQHF.

V usage is TRBV19 and J usage is TRBJ1-5; D call uncertain. Deletions cut 3 bases from V and 7 bases from J, with 16 bases between. Germline V gives CDR1 LNHDA, CDR2 SQIVND (reference sequence). This CDR3 has 15 amino acids. DNA of the CDR3: TGTGCCAGTAGTATCGGGCGCCTGGGAGAGCAGCCCCAGCATTTT. Its protein is CASSIGRLGEQPQHF.

V usage is TRBV6-1 and J usage is TRBJ2-3; maybe TRBD2 (6 bases). This CDR3 is built from 16 residues. V lost 0 bases, J lost 0 bases, and 10 bases lay in between. Germline V gene sequence: CDR1 MNHNS, CDR2 SASEGT. The CDR3 here is CASSEAVRGSTDTQYF. Written as DNA, the CDR3 is TGTGCCAGCAGTGAAGCGGTGCGGGGAAGCACAGATACGCAGTATTTT.

The CDR3 is CASSESGANTGELFF. CDR3 DNA: TGCGCCAGCAGTGAGTCCGGGGCGAACACCGGGGAGCTGTTTTTT. The chain employs TRBV10-1 and TRBJ2-2, with a weak D call TRBD2 (5 bases). Trimming left V 0 bases short and J 0 bases short, with 5 bases between. The CDR3 sequence is 15 residues long. The germline CDR1 and CDR2 sequences are WNHNN and SYGVQD (reference sequence).

This clone was found once. The V gene is TRBV4-3, the J gene TRBJ1-2; TRBD1 might be the D (6 bases). The CDR3 runs to 15 residues. The V and J ends lost 5 bases and 4 bases respectively, with 17 bases between them. CDR1 LGHNA and CDR2 YSLEER come from the germline V gene. The CDR3 protein is CASSTNVQGFYGYTF. Written as DNA, the CDR3 is TGCGCCAGCAGCACGAACGTCCAGGGGTTCTATGGCTACACCTTC.

V usage is TRBV3-1 (or the pseudogene TRBV3-2) and J usage is TRBJ1-3; TRBD1 is a possible D gene (6 bases). Germline CDR1 LGHDT, CDR2 YNNKEL (reference sequence). The length of the CDR3 is 14 residues. The ends were cut back, 8 bases at V and 4 bases at J, with 15 bases in the middle. The CDR3 here is CASGYGGPGNTIYF. In nucleotides, the CDR3 is TGTGCCAGCGGTTATGGGGGCCCCGGAAACACCATATATTTT.

For the CDR3, the DNA is TGTGCCAGCAGCCCCCATTTGGAGGGAGCTAATGAAAAACTGTTTTTT. Translation gives CASSPHLEGANEKLFF. The chain carries TRBV9 and TRBJ1-4; D not resolved. Germline V gene sequence: CDR1 SGDLS, CDR2 YYNGEE. Trimming stripped 4 bases from V and 3 bases from J, with 16 bases between. The CDR3 runs to 16 residues.

V is TRBV7-3 and J is TRBJ2-7; 9 bases align to TRBD2. The germline V gene has CDR1 SGHTA and CDR2 FQGTGA. J gave up 3 bases and V 4 bases, and 10 bases lay outside the gene matches. The CDR3 has 16 residues. CDR3 region: CASSYPRLAGRYEQYF. CDR3 nucleotides: TGTGCCAGCAGCTACCCCAGGCTAGCGGGGCGCTACGAGCAGTACTTC.

The chain has TRBV7-9 and TRBJ1-5, with 9 bases identical to TRBD1. The germline gives CDR1 SEHNR, CDR2 FQNEAQ (reference sequence). V gave up 4 bases and J gave up 1 base; unmatched junction bases: 14. This CDR3 region has 19 residues. The CDR3 here is CASSSIPGTGKGSNQPQHF. CDR3 coding DNA: TGTGCCAGCAGCTCGATACCCGGGACAGGGAAAGGGAGCAATCAGCCCCAGCATTTT.

A few counts support this clone. The rearrangement uses TRBV9 and TRBJ1-2; TRBD1 matches at 7 bases. V trimming: 3 bases; J trimming: 8 bases; junction bases outside the gene matches: 10. This CDR3 is built from 14 residues. The germline V gene has CDR1 SGDLS and CDR2 YYNGEE. CDR3 sequence: CASSGGTVGGGYTF. As DNA, the CDR3 is TGTGCCAGCAGCGGAGGGACAGTTGGTGGCGGCTACACCTTC.

V usage is TRBV19 and J usage is TRBJ2-7, with 11 bases that match TRBD2. The CDR3 has 14 residues. Germline V gene lookup returns CDR1 LNHDA and CDR2 SQIVND (reference sequence). J was trimmed by 2 bases and V by 6 bases; bases with no gene match: 3. The CDR3 sequence is CASSGTSGPYEQYF. The CDR3 DNA follows: TGTGCCAGTAGCGGGACTAGCGGTCCCTACGAGCAGTACTTC.

This sequence joins TRBV2 and TRBJ2-5; TRBD2 might be the D (5 bases). The CDR3 is 15 amino acids. Germline V gives CDR1 SNHLY, CDR2 FYNNEI. Trimming pared 2 bases from V and 2 bases from J, leaving 12 bases between. The CDR3 bases are TGTGCCAGCAGTGAAACACGGACGGGGCAAGAGACCCAGTACTTC. This gives the protein CASSETRTGQETQYF.

V and J are TRBV12-2 and TRBJ2-4; the DNA was not compared with TRBD2, the D call given in the table. TRBV12-2 is termed a pseudogene. The CDR3 spans 16 residues. CDR3 sequence: CASRLELAGGEDIQYF. The CDR3 nucleotides are TGTGCAAGTCGCTTAGAACTAGCGGGGGGAGAGGACATTCAGTACTTC.

V is TRBV11-3 and J is TRBJ1-2, with unresolved D. In germline, CDR1 is SGHNT, CDR2 YENEEA. V lost 5 bases and J 8 bases, leaving 9 bases between the germline ends. CDR3 size: 11 residues. The CDR3 region is CASSPEGGYTF. CDR3 bases: TGTGCCAGCAGCCCCGAGGGCGGCTACACCTTC. Together with reference TRBV11-3 and TRBJ1-2, the CDR3 gives the full variable domain: EAGVVQSPRYKIIEKKQPVAFWCNPISGHNTLYWYLQNLGQGPELLIRYENEEAVDDSQLPKDRFSAERLKGVDSTLKIQPAELGDSAVYLCASSPEGGYTFGSGTRLTVV.

The chain recombines TRBV5-6 with TRBJ2-7; 8 positions agree with TRBD1. The CDR3 is 13 residues long. CDR1 SGHDT and CDR2 YYEEEE come from the germline V gene. J was trimmed by 4 bases and V by 2 bases; bases with no gene match: 2. The CDR3 sequence: CASSLQGVYEQYF. The CDR3 DNA follows: TGTGCCAGCAGCTTACAGGGGGTTTACGAGCAGTACTTC.

The chain joins TRBV19 to TRBJ1-2, with 7 positions matching TRBD1. Trimming took 4 bases from V and 4 from J; bases not matched to a gene: 12. This CDR3 has 16 residues. Germline V CDR1 and CDR2: LNHDA, SQIVND (reference sequence). CDR3 in DNA: TGTGCCAGTAGTACCACCACCCGACAGGGCAGCTATGGCTACACCTTC. Translated, it gives CASSTTTRQGSYGYTF.

This chain uses TRBV5-1 with TRBJ1-2, with D possibly matching TRBD1 (5 bases). The CDR3 totals 15 residues. CDR1 is SGHRS and CDR2 is YFSETQ in the germline V gene. Trimming removed 2 bases at V and 4 bases at J, with 15 bases between. CDR3 nucleotides: TGCGCCAGCAGCTTAGGGGAGGTCGGTGGCTATGGCTACACCTTC. Residues: CASSLGEVGGYGYTF.

The chain uses TRBV13 and TRBJ2-2, with 13 bases matching TRBD2. CDR3 length equals 17 residues. V lost 4 bases to trimming and J lost 4 bases; unmatched junction nucleotides: 6. CDR1 is PRHDT, CDR2 FYEKMQ, per germline (reference sequence). For the CDR3, the DNA is TGTGCCAGCAGCTCCTCAGGACTAGCGGGGGTCACCGGGGAGCTGTTTTTT. This encodes CASSSSGLAGVTGELFF.

This chain joins TRBV30 and TRBJ1-2; 7 nucleotides match TRBD1. The CDR3 length is 14 residues. Unmatched junction bases numbered 12, after V lost 1 base and J lost 10 bases. Looked up from germline, CDR1 is GTSNPN and CDR2 is SVGIG (reference sequence). CDR3 sequence: CAWSGRIGGGDYTF. The CDR3 bases are TGTGCCTGGAGTGGGCGCATAGGAGGGGGCGACTACACCTTC. The full variable domain, completed using reference TRBV30 and TRBJ1-2, is SQTIHQWPATLVQPVGSPLSLECTVEGTSNPNLYWYRQAAGRGLQLLFYSVGIGQISSEVPQNLSASRPQDRQFILSSKKLLLSDSGFYLCAWSGRIGGGDYTFGSGTRLTVV.

This clone was recorded only once. The chain joins TRBV29-1 to TRBJ2-7; TRBD2 matches 8 bases. V dropped 1 base and J dropped 2; count of bases not matched to a gene: 4. Per germline, CDR1 SQVTM and CDR2 ANQGSEA. The CDR3 length is 14 residues. CDR3 region: CSVEGRGGTYEQYF. The CDR3 bases are TGCAGCGTTGAAGGTCGCGGGGGGACCTACGAGCAGTACTTC.

This clone is a singleton in its sample. The chain is built from TRBV4-1 and TRBJ2-3, with TRBD2 identical over 12 bases. CDR1 is MGHRA, CDR2 YSYEKL, per germline. This CDR3 comprises 18 residues. The V and J ends lost 1 base and 1 base, in that order; junction bases with no gene match: 6. CDR3 DNA sequence: TGCGCCAGCAGCCAAGTACTAGCGGGGGGCGGGGGCACAGATACGCAGTATTTT. The encoded protein is CASSQVLAGGGGTDTQYF.